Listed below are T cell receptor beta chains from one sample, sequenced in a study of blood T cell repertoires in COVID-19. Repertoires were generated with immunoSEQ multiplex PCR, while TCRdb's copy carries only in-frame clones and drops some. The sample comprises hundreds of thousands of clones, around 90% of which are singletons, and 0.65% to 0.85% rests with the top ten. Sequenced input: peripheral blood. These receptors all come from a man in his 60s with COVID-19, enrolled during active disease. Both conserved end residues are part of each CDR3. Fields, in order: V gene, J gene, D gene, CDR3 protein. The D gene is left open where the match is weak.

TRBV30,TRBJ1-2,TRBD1,CAYTPGQAVHTF
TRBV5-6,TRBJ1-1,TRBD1,CASSAKDRAVTEAFF
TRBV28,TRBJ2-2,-,CASVQGGTGELFF
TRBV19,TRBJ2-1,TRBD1,CASSEGQGFYNEQFF
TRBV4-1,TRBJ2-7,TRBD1,CASARGQGNTYEQYF
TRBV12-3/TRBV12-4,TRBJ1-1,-,CASTGRNTEAFF
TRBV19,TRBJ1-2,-,CASRVAGGAGTF
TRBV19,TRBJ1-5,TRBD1,CASSRRDRGVSNQPQHF
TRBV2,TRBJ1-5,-,CASSDHQPQHF
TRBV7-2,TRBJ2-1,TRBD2,CASSMDTGTSGGYYNEQFF
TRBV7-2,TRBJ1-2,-,CASSLVFGDVTF
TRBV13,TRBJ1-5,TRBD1,CASSLGGTGSQPQHF
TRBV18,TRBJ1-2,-,CASSLDRPGVYGYTF
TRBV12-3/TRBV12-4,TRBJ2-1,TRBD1,CASSSSGQSIWFF
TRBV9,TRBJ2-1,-,CASSVDIIQGRKQFF
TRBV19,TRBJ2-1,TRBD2,CASSLGLAGGGFDEQFF
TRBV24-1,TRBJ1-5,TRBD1,CATSDRQGIQPQHF
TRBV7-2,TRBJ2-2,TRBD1,CASSRQGSNTGELFF
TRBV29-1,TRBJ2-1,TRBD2,CSDLPRERTYNEQFF
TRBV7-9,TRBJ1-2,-,CASSLQGNYGYTF
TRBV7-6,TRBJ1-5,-,CASSLDYGSNQPQHF
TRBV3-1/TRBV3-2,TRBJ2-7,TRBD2,CASSPGLAGDEQYF
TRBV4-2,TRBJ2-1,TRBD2,CASSQVYGLAANNEQFF
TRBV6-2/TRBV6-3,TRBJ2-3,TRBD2,CASSKLAGVTDTQYF
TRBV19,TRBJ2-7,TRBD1,CASSMGQGGEQYF
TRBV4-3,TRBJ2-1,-,CASSQFYLNEQFF
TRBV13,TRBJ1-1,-,CASSLGQGNTEAFF
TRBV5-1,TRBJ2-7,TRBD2,CASSLSPSGGVSEQYF
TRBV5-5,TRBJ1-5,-,CASSLQGQPQHF
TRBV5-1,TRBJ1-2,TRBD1,CASSSGLLGQGNSFYGYTF
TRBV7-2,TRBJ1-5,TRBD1,CASSLAGQVNQPQHF
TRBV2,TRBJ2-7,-,CAGGGIEDYEQYF
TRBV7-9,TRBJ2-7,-,CATAGQSYEQYF
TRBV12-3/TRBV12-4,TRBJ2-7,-,CASRLTGNNEQYF
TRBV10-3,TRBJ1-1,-,CAISDRGTEAFF
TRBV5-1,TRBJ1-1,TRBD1,CASSRDRGNTEAFF
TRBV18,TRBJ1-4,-,CASSPGDSATNEKLFF
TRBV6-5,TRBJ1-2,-,CASSYFLSSSVYGYTF
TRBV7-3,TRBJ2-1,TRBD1,CASSLGQGSYNEQFF
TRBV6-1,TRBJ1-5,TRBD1,CASSESWTGDNQPQHF
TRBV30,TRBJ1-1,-,CAWSIKQGWTEAFF